Listed below are T cell receptor beta chains from one sample, sequenced in a study of OX40 agonist ivuxolimab in advanced cancers. Method: immunoSEQ multiplex PCR; TCRdb's copy keeps in-frame clones and lacks some. The repertoire holds about 58,000 clones, with 86% as singletons. Source: CD4+ or CD8+ T cells sorted from blood, taken in a trial of the OX40 agonist ivuxolimab. The receptors come from an adult with an advanced solid tumor such as melanoma, head and neck, liver or kidney cancer. Both conserved end residues are part of each CDR3. Fields, in order: D gene, clone size, J gene, V gene, CDR3 protein. The D gene is left open where the match is weak. Clone sizes are given selectively: once, few, many, or a class where the clone is expanded.

- | once | TRBJ1-2 | TRBV18 | CASSPRGSGYTF
TRBD1 | - | TRBJ1-4 | TRBV5-1 | CASSFTGTGSEKLFF
- | - | TRBJ1-1 | TRBV2 | CASSAGSRVNTEAFF
- | - | TRBJ1-6 | TRBV7-9 | CASSVGGFDNSPLHF
TRBD1 | - | TRBJ2-2 | TRBV27 | CASSYAGQGAGELFF
- | - | TRBJ1-1 | TRBV7-9 | CASSSPGGMDTEAFF
TRBD1 | - | TRBJ1-4 | TRBV4-1 | CASSHNRGQTNEKLFF
TRBD1 | - | TRBJ2-3 | TRBV10-2 | CASSKRTGFTDTQYF
TRBD1 | - | TRBJ1-6 | TRBV7-2 | CASSLEQGAGNSPLHF
- | few | TRBJ2-5 | TRBV19 | CASSIGGSEETQYF
- | - | TRBJ1-1 | TRBV18 | CASSPTNMNTEAFF
- | - | TRBJ1-1 | TRBV2 | CASSRYRTVVSNTEAFF
- | few | TRBJ2-5 | TRBV5-1 | CASSLAPDSRRETQYF
- | - | TRBJ1-1 | TRBV18 | CASLRTGMNTEAFF